Presented here are 2 T cell receptor beta chains from one specimen sequenced in a study of blood T cells in healthy people across ages. It was with a sample-barcoded 5' primer and a J-beta primer mix that a second PCR of about 6 to 12 cycles was run. From the 5' RACE reads, TCRdb called clonotypes with MiXCR, one entry per CDR3 protein. Of about 1.8 million distinct CDR3 sequences listed, roughly 52% were seen once; the top ten hold over 2%. Material: blood. All receptors derive from a woman in her 40s in good health.

The gene calls are TRBV7-2 and TRBJ2-5; no firm D call. V lost 5 bases to trimming and J lost 11 bases, with 24 bases between them. Germline V gives CDR1 SGHTA, CDR2 FQGNSA. CDR3 length: 15 amino acids. CDR3 amino acids: CASSQITAPKEEQYF. CDR3 DNA sequence: TGTGCCAGCAGCCAAATTACGGCCCCAAAGGAAGAGCAGTACTTC. The full variable domain, in which reference TRBV7-2 and TRBJ2-5 provide the parts outside the CDR3, is GAGVSQSPSNKVTEKGKDVELRCDPISGHTALYWYRQSLGQGLEFLIYFQGNSAPDKSGLPSDRFSAERTGGSVSTLTIQRTQQEDSAVYLCASSQITAPKEEQYFGPGTRLLVL.

This chain joins TRBV15 and TRBJ2-5; no clear D. Germline CDR1 is LNHNV and CDR2 is YYDKDF (reference sequence). V was cut by 5 bases and J by 5 bases, with 9 bases left in between. The CDR3 is made up of 12 amino acids. Here the CDR3 DNA reads TGTGCCACCAGCGTGCCGGATGAGACCCAGTACTTC. This codes for CATSVPDETQYF.